This T cell receptor (beta chain) was captured by sequencing in a study of PD-L1 blockade in urothelial cancer. Study-wide context: Beginning in about 2014, patients received atezolizumab, given as 1,200 mg intravenously every 3 weeks. Males with urothelial cancer arising in the bladder constituted most of the roughly 30 patients. Blood gave a median roughly 140,000 T cells.

The data were produced by immunoSEQ multiplex PCR, yet TCRdb's version contains in-frame clones alone and is incomplete. The profile shows under 70,000 clones, 80% to 90% of them singletons. After removal of 4 bases from V and 4 bases from J, the junction contained 9 bases not matched to a gene. The CDR3 has 15 amino acids. CDR1 is SGHRS, CDR2 YFSETQ, per germline. Indicated time point: pretreatment peripheral blood. The source is a man between 65 and 80 years old with urothelial cancer. This specimen was PBMCs, taken around atezolizumab (anti-PD-L1) treatment. V usage is TRBV5-1 and J usage is TRBJ2-7; TRBD1 matches at 9 bases. The CDR3 loop reads CASSTGTGPPYEQYF. In DNA, the CDR3 is TGCGCCAGCAGCACCGGGACAGGGCCTCCTTACGAGCAGTACTTC.